The 8 T cell receptor beta chains reported below all come from one sample, sequenced in a study of blood T cell repertoires in COVID-19 (dated by TCRdb to the early 2020s). Libraries were constructed by the immunoSEQ multiplex PCR assay. The immuneACCESS repertoire file appears here via TCRdb, limited to in-frame rearrangements. These files lack a portion of the clones; in checked studies, under half of the deficit traces to unresolved V genes, and the cause of the others is not known. Present in this sample are under 400,000 clones, roughly 88% of which were seen just once. The top ten hold 2.9% of the sample. The sample was peripheral blood. These receptors all stem from a woman aged 25-40 years with COVID-19, enrolled during active disease.

This clone has a count of ten or more. The chain joins TRBV5-1 to TRBJ2-1, with TRBD2 as a possible D gene (7 bases). Germline lookup yields CDR1 SGHRS and CDR2 YFSETQ. V was shortened by 0 bases and J by 6 bases, with 16 bases between the two germline ends. The CDR3 extends over 16 amino acids. The CDR3: CASSLAIGGAPNEQFF. For the CDR3, the DNA is TGCGCCAGCAGCTTGGCGATAGGGGGGGCCCCCAATGAGCAGTTCTTC.

The V call is TRBV28, the J call TRBJ1-2; weak D call: TRBD1 (5 bases). The CDR3 extends over 12 amino acids. Germline V CDR1 and CDR2: MDHEN, SYDVKM. Trimming pared 4 bases from V and 4 bases from J, leaving 7 bases between. Here the CDR3 reads CASSWGGYGYTF. In nucleotides, the CDR3 is TGTGCCAGCAGTTGGGGGGGCTATGGCTACACCTTC.

The CDR3 protein is CAISESGGSNQPQHF. The CDR3 DNA follows: TGTGCCATCAGTGAGTCAGGGGGTAGCAATCAGCCCCAGCATTTT. This chain links TRBV10-3 with TRBJ1-5; perhaps TRBD1 as D (6 bases). Germline CDR1 and CDR2: ENHRY and SYGVKD. Trimming took off 0 bases at V and 0 bases at J, with 6 bases between the two ends. The CDR3 contains 15 residues.

The V call is TRBV28, the J call TRBJ2-5; D might be TRBD2 (7 bases). V gave up 2 bases and J gave up 4 bases, with 14 bases separating them. Germline V CDR1 and CDR2: MDHEN, SYDVKM. The CDR3 is made up of 15 amino acids. The chain's CDR3 is CASSLAGEGGETQYF. The CDR3 coding sequence is TGTGCCAGCAGTTTAGCGGGAGAAGGGGGAGAGACCCAGTACTTC.

V usage is TRBV28 and J usage is TRBJ1-3, with a weak D call TRBD1 (6 bases). V lost 5 bases to trimming and J lost 4 bases, with 12 bases between them. Germline CDR1 MDHEN, CDR2 SYDVKM. This CDR3 region has 14 residues. The DNA of the CDR3 is TGTGCCAGCAGTAACCAGGGGACGGGAAACACCATATATTTT. This sequence encodes CASSNQGTGNTIYF.

This chain links TRBV19 with TRBJ2-2; D may be TRBD1 (5 bases). With 4 bases removed from V and 1 base from J, the gap between germline ends came to 13 bases. CDR3 length: 16 residues. Germline V CDR1 and CDR2: LNHDA, SQIVND (reference sequence). CDR3 sequence: CASSTLQVMNTGELFF. The CDR3 DNA is TGTGCCAGTAGTACATTACAGGTGATGAACACCGGGGAGCTGTTTTTT. Supplemented by reference TRBV19 and TRBJ2-2, the full variable domain reads DGGITQSPKYLFRKEGQNVTLSCEQNLNHDAMYWYRQDPGQGLRLIYYSQIVNDFQKGDIAEGYSVSREKKESFPLTVTSAQKNPTAFYLCASSTLQVMNTGELFFGEGSRLTVL.

The chain carries TRBV14 and TRBJ1-6, with TRBD1 matching over 7 bases. Trimming took 1 base from V and 7 from J; bases not matched to a gene: 4. The germline V gene encodes CDR1 SGHDN and CDR2 FVKESK. The CDR3 contains 15 residues. CDR3 amino acids: CASSQGQGGNSPLHF. The CDR3, as DNA: TGTGCCAGCAGCCAAGGACAGGGTGGGAATTCACCCCTCCACTTT. Together with reference TRBV14 and TRBJ1-6, the CDR3 gives the full variable domain: EAGVTQFPSHSVIEKGQTVTLRCDPISGHDNLYWYRRVMGKEIKFLLHFVKESKQDESGMPNNRFLAERTGGTYSTLKVQPAELEDSGVYFCASSQGQGGNSPLHFGNGTRLTVT.

The V gene is TRBV30, the J gene TRBJ1-4; possible D gene TRBD1, 5 bases. The germline V gene has CDR1 GTSNPN and CDR2 SVGIG (reference sequence). V was cut by 0 bases and J by 6 bases, with 11 bases left in between. The CDR3 contains 14 residues. The CDR3 region has the DNA TGTGCCTGGAGTGTAAAAGGGACTCATGAAAAACTGTTTTTT. This encodes CAWSVKGTHEKLFF.